The sequence of this T cell receptor (beta chain) was determined in a study of molecular identifiers for immune sequencing clone quantification. On the study more broadly: The replicate experiment used RNA from approximately 20,000 or 100,000 naive CD8 cells. This RNA was split into five aliquots, and four of them were sequenced.

Study findings and constraints: Effector cells kept over 99% of their molecules in clones above 20 RNA copies, while naive cells kept under 1% there.

The bulk TCR libraries were made with methods described before and with listed TCR primers. TCRdb itself ran the PCR reads through MiXCR, one entry per CDR3 protein. The sample lists 400,000 to 600,000 distinct CDR3 sequences; 20% to 25% were seen once. Isolation of naive CD8 T cells was achieved by sorting on a CD8+CD4-CCR7+CD45RA+ phenotype. There are many counts of this clonotype. Its antigen is still unknown. The V gene's germline CDR1 is SGHNT and CDR2 YYREEE (reference sequence). The CDR3 has 16 amino acids. V lost 0 bases, J lost 6 bases, and 6 bases stayed unmatched. Material for sequencing was naive CD8+ T cells from blood, with Jurkat cell RNA spiked in. Described subset: FACS-sorted CD8+CD4-CCR7+CD45RA+ naive T cells. This sequence joins TRBV5-4 and TRBJ2-3; 11 bases map to TRBD2. The sequence came from a human donor in good health. Some libraries in this study had Jurkat cell RNA spiked in. The CDR3: CASSLVTSGSMDTQYF. CDR3 DNA sequence: TGTGCCAGCAGCTTGGTCACTAGCGGGAGTATGGATACGCAGTATTTT.